This TCR beta chain was recorded in a study of T cells in women clearing cervical HPV infection. Study information: Controls were women whose single incident HPV16 infection cleared within 12 months without precancer or cancer. Case blood was drawn when the lesion was first found; control blood after infection became undetectable.

Comment on this clone: Its antigen remains unknown. The read terminates 3 residues before the CDR3 end, so the remaining end is supplied by the germline J gene.

V lost 6 bases and J 2 bases, leaving 18 bases between the germline ends. The CDR3 loop spans 16 amino acids. Looked up from germline, CDR1 is MDHEN and CDR2 is SYDVKM. Study outcomes and limitations: CIN3+ cases had significantly higher TCR repertoire richness than controls, but evenness did not differ.

The assay was immunoSEQ multiplex PCR, and TCRdb's table has in-frame clones only and misses some. The table for this sample gives about 22,000 clones. This chain connects TRBV28 to TRBJ2-3; D remains ambiguous. The sequencing sample was made of blood buffy coat. The TCR comes from a woman between 18 and 70 years old with a cervical HPV16 infection that either progressed to CIN3+ or cleared (not recorded which). The covered CDR3 bases are TGTGCCAGCAGCCCAACTATTCGCTTTAACACAGATACG. Translation gives CASSPTIRFNTDT. The entire CDR3 reads CASSPTIRFNTDTQYF.